One and the same sample provided the 5 T cell receptor beta chains below, sequenced in a study of blood T cell repertoires in COVID-19. Assay used: immunoSEQ multiplex PCR; TCRdb lists only in-frame clones, some missing. The sample comprises tens of thousands of clones, over 80% of which are singletons, and 12% rests with the top ten. The sequenced sample was peripheral blood. Every receptor here comes from a woman between 65 and 79 years old with active or convalescent COVID-19.

This rearrangement joins TRBV7-7 to TRBJ2-5; D uncertain. This CDR3 region has 14 residues. Germline assignment: CDR1 SSHAT and CDR2 FNYEAQ (reference sequence). V was cut by 0 bases and J by 3 bases, with 8 bases left in between. The CDR3 coding sequence is TGTGCCAGCAGCTTAGCGAAGGAGAAAGAGACCCAGTACTTC. This encodes CASSLAKEKETQYF.

This chain joins TRBV19 and TRBJ1-1; no definite D call. V lost 0 bases and J 1 base, leaving 9 bases between the germline ends. Germline CDR1 reads LNHDA; CDR2 reads SQIVND (reference sequence). The CDR3 extends over 15 amino acids. The CDR3, as DNA: TGTGCCAGTAGTATAGATTGGAGGCCGAACACTGAAGCTTTCTTT. Protein: CASSIDWRPNTEAFF.

The chain combines TRBV6-5 with TRBJ2-1; no clear D gene. The CDR3 spans 14 residues. The V end was cut by 6 bases, the J end by 7 bases, with 16 bases between. Germline-derived CDR1 and CDR2 are MNHEY and SVGAGI. The DNA of the CDR3 is TGTGCCAGCAGCCTGCCCGGTCGGCGGAATGAGCAGTTCTTC. Its translation: CASSLPGRRNEQFF.

The V and J genes are TRBV27 and TRBJ1-2; 10 nucleotides agree with TRBD1. The V gene's germline CDR1 is MNHEY and CDR2 SMNVEV (reference sequence). This CDR3 is built from 15 residues. J lost 4 bases, V lost 5 bases, and 7 bases had no gene match. CDR3 region: CASSPRTGGPYGYTF. In nucleotides, the CDR3 is TGTGCCAGCAGTCCGCGGACAGGGGGTCCCTATGGCTACACCTTC.

The CDR3: CASSSDRAAYGYTF. The CDR3 DNA is TGTGCCAGCAGCTCTGACAGGGCGGCCTATGGCTACACCTTC. The chain carries TRBV5-4 and TRBJ1-2; 7 positions match TRBD1. Germline V gives CDR1 SGHNT, CDR2 YYREEE (reference sequence). The CDR3 has 14 residues. V gave up 3 bases and J gave up 4 bases; unmatched junction bases: 6.